The 8 T cell receptor beta chains presented below share a single source sample, sequenced in a study of T cells in Graves' hyperthyroidism and ophthalmopathy. Amplified regions were TCR beta CDR3 sequences from RNA transcripts. TCR CDR3 regions were first amplified by RT-PCR with HTBI primers. MiXCR, run by TCRdb on the multiplex PCR reads, gives a single entry per CDR3 protein. In the table there are roughly 750,000 distinct CDR3 sequences, approximately 16% of which are singletons. Sequenced input: blood. The receptors were gathered from a man between 18 and 35 years old with Graves' hyperthyroidism.

This clonotype was counted many times. The rearrangement links TRBV28 to TRBJ2-3, with 10 bases that match TRBD1. The CDR3 spans 14 residues. Looked up from germline, CDR1 is MDHEN and CDR2 is SYDVKM. V gave up 5 bases and J gave up 4 bases; unmatched junction bases: 3. The CDR3 DNA reads as TGTGCCAGCAGTACCGGGACAGGGGCAGATACGCAGTATTTT. It yields the protein CASSTGTGADTQYF.

This clonotype appeared a few times. This chain uses TRBV18 with TRBJ2-1; 9 bases map to TRBD1. The germline gives CDR1 KGHSH, CDR2 LQKENI. The CDR3 loop spans 15 amino acids. V dropped 6 bases and J dropped 3; count of bases not matched to a gene: 6. The DNA of the CDR3 is TGTGCCAGCTCCCCCCGGGACAGGGACTACAATGAGCAGTTCTTC. Translated: CASSPRDRDYNEQFF.

This clonotype has a handful of counts. The V and J genes are TRBV28 and TRBJ1-6; D not certain. The CDR3 spans 14 residues. Looked up from germline, CDR1 is MDHEN and CDR2 is SYDVKM. Trimming stripped 6 bases from V and 10 bases from J, with 16 bases between. The CDR3 is CASSRGSLRSPLHF. The DNA for the CDR3 is TGTGCCAGCAGCAGAGGCAGCCTCAGGTCACCCCTCCACTTT.

The rearrangement links TRBV4-3 to TRBJ2-2, with D possibly being TRBD1 or TRBD2 (6 bases each). The germline V gene encodes CDR1 LGHNA and CDR2 YSLEER. The germline V and J ends were trimmed by 4 bases and 7 bases, with 19 bases remaining between them. CDR3 length equals 16 residues. CDR3 DNA sequence: TGCGCCAGCAGCCCAGCGGGCGGCAGGGGATTCGGGGAGCTGTTTTTT. Amino acid sequence: CASSPAGGRGFGELFF.

This clonotype was detected many times. The rearrangement uses TRBV28 and TRBJ1-1; the D gene is possibly TRBD1 (6 bases). The CDR3 runs to 15 residues. Germline V gene sequence: CDR1 MDHEN, CDR2 SYDVKM. V dropped 2 bases and J dropped 1 base, with 11 bases sitting between them. For the CDR3, the DNA is TGTGCCAGCAGTTTAAGTAGGACAGAGAACACTGAAGCTTTCTTT. The encoded protein is CASSLSRTENTEAFF.

J is TRBJ2-7 and V is TRBV7-8, with D possibly matching TRBD2 (6 bases). The CDR3 is 14 amino acids. The germline V gene has CDR1 SGHVS and CDR2 FQNEAQ. V was cut by 2 bases and J by 6 bases, with 14 bases left in between. The CDR3 DNA is TGTGCCAGCAGCTTATCGGGACCCGGGAGCGAGCAGTACTTC. It yields the protein CASSLSGPGSEQYF.

This clonotype has a handful of counts. V and J are TRBV4-1 and TRBJ2-3, with 13 bases identical to TRBD2. Germline lookup yields CDR1 MGHRA and CDR2 YSYEKL. V dropped 1 base and J dropped 5; count of bases not matched to a gene: 6. This CDR3 is 17 amino acids long. Here the CDR3 reads CASSQGGTSGVEDTQYF. CDR3 DNA sequence: TGCGCCAGCAGCCAAGGAGGGACTAGCGGGGTGGAAGATACGCAGTATTTT.

In its sample, this clonotype was seen many times. J is TRBJ1-5 and V is TRBV2, with D unclear. Germline values: CDR1 SNHLY, CDR2 FYNNEI. Deletions cut 7 bases from V and 5 bases from J, with 12 bases between. CDR3 length: 13 amino acids. The CDR3 reads CASKGGIDQPQHF. CDR3 coding DNA: TGTGCCAGCAAGGGAGGGATAGATCAGCCCCAGCATTTT.